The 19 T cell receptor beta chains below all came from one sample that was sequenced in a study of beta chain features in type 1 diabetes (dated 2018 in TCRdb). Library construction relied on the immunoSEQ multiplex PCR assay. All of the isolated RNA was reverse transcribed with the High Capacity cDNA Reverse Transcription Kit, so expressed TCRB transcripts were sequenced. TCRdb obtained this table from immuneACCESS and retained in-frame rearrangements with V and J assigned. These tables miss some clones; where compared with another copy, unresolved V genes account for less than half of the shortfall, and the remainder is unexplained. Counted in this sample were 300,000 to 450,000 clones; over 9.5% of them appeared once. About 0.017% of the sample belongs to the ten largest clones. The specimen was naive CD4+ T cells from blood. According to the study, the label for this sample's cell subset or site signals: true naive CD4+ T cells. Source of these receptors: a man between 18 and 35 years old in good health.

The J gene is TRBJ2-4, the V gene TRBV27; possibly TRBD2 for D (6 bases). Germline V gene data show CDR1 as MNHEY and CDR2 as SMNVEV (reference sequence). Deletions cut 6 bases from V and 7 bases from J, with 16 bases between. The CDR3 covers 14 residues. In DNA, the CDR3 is TGTGCCAGCAGCCAAACCGGGACTCCGAACATTCAGTACTTC. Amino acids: CASSQTGTPNIQYF.

CDR3 amino acids: CASSNKAGTGYPYEQYF. The CDR3 DNA is TGTGCCAGCAGCAATAAGGCCGGGACAGGGTACCCCTACGAGCAGTACTTC. J is TRBJ2-7 and V is TRBV7-9; the match to TRBD1 covers 9 bases. The CDR3 loop spans 17 amino acids. Germline CDR1 and CDR2: SEHNR and FQNEAQ (reference sequence). The junction had 13 bases not matched to a gene; V was cut back by 5 bases and J by 2 bases.

CDR3 DNA: TGTGCCAGCAGTTACTCGTCTCGGGGTCCGAGCGGAGGCTACACCTTC. Amino acids: CASSYSSRGPSGGYTF. This chain uses TRBV6-5 with TRBJ1-2; unclear D gene. The germline gives CDR1 MNHEY, CDR2 SVGAGI. There are 16 residues in the CDR3. Trimming shortened V by 0 bases and J by 8 bases, and 19 bases separated the two germline ends.

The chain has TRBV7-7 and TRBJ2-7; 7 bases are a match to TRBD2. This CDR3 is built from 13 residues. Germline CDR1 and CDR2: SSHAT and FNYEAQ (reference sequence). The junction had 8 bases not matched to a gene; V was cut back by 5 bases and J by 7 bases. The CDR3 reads CASSVDRGDEQYF. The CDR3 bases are TGTGCCAGCAGCGTCGACCGGGGGGATGAGCAGTACTTC.

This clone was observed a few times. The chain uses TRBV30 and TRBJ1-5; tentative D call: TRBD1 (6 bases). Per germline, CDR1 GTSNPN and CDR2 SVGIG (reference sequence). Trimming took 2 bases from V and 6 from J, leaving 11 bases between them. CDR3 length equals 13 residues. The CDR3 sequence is CAWSHRVGQPQHF. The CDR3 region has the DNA TGTGCCTGGAGTCACAGGGTCGGTCAGCCCCAGCATTTT. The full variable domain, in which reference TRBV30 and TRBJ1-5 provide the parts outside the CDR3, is SQTIHQWPATLVQPVGSPLSLECTVEGTSNPNLYWYRQAAGRGLQLLFYSVGIGQISSEVPQNLSASRPQDRQFILSSKKLLLSDSGFYLCAWSHRVGQPQHFGDGTRLSIL.

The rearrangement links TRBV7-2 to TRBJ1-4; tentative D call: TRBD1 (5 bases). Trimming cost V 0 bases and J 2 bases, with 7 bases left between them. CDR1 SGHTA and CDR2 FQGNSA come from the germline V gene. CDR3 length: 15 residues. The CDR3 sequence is CASSLAAGTNEKLFF. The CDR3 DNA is TGTGCCAGCAGCTTAGCGGCAGGGACTAATGAAAAACTGTTTTTT.

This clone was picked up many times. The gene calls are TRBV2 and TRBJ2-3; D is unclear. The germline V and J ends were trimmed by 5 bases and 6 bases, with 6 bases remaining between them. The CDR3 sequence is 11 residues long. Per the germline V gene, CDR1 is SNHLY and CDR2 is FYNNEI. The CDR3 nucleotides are TGTGCCAGCAGTACACAGGATACGCAGTATTTT. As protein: CASSTQDTQYF.

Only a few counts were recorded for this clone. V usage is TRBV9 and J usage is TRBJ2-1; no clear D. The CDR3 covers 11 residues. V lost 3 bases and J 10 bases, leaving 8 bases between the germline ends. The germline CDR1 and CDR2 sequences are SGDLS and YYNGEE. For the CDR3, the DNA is TGTGCCAGCAGCGGCTCAGTCGAGCAGTTCTTC. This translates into CASSGSVEQFF.

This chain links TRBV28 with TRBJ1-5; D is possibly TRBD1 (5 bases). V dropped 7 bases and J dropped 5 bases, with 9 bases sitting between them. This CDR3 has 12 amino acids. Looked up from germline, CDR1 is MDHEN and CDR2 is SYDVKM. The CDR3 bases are TGTGCCAGCAATATCAGGGATCAGCCCCAGCATTTT. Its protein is CASNIRDQPQHF.

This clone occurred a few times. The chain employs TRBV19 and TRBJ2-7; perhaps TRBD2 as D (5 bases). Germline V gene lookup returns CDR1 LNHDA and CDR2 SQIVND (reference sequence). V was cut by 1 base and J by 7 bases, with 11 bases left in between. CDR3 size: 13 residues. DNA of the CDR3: TGTGCCAGTAGTATAGGCGAAGGGAGAGAGCAGTACTTC. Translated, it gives CASSIGEGREQYF.

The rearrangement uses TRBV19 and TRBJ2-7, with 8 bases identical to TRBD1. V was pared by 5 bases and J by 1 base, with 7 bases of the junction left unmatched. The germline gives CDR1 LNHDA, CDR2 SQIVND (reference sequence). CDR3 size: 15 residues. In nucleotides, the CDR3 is TGTGCCAGTAGTGGGACAGGATTACGTTCCTACGAGCAGTACTTC. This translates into CASSGTGLRSYEQYF.

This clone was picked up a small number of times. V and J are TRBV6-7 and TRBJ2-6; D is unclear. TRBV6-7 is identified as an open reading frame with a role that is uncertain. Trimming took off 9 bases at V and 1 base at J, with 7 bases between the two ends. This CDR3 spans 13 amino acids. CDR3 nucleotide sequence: TGTGCCAGAGCCGTTTCTGGGGCCAACGTCCTGACTTTC. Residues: CARAVSGANVLTF.

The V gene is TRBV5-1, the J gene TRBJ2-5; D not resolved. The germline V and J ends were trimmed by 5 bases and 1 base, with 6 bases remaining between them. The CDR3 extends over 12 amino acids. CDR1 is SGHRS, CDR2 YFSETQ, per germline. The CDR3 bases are TGCGCCAGCAGGCGATCCCAAGAGACCCAGTACTTC. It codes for CASRRSQETQYF. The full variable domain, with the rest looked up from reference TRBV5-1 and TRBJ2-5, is KAGVTQTPRYLIKTRGQQVTLSCSPISGHRSVSWYQQTPGQGLQFLFEYFSETQRNKGNFPGRFSGRQFSNSRSEMNVSTLELGDSALYLCASRRSQETQYFGPGTRLLVL.

DNA for the CDR3: TGTGCCTGGAGTCCTAGGATGTGGGCAGGGACCGGGGAGCTGTTTTTT. It translates to CAWSPRMWAGTGELFF. This chain connects TRBV30 to TRBJ2-2; D is possibly TRBD1 (5 bases). The CDR3 is 16 residues long. Between the trimmed V and J ends, which lost 2 bases and 5 bases, there was a span of 18 bases. The germline CDR1 and CDR2 sequences are GTSNPN and SVGIG (reference sequence).

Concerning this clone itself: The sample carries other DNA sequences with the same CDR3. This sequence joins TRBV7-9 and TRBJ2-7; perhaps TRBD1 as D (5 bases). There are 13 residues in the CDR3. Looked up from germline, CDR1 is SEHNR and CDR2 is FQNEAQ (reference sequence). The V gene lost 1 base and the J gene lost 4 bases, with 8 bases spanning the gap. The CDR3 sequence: CASSLVGVYEQYF. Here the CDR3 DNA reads TGTGCCAGCAGCTTAGTAGGGGTATACGAGCAGTACTTC.

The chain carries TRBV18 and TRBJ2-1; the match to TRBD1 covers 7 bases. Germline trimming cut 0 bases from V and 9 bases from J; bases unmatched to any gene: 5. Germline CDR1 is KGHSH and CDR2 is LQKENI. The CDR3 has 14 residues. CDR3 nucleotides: TGTGCCAGCTCACCACCCACAGGGGCTGGTGAGCAGTTCTTC. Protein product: CASSPPTGAGEQFF.

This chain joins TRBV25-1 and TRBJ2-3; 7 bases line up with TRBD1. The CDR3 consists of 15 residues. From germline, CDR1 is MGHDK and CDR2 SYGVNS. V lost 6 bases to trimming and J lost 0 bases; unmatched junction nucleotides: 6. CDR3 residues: CASRRQGGSTDTQYF. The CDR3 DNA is TGTGCCAGCAGAAGACAGGGTGGCAGCACAGATACGCAGTATTTT.

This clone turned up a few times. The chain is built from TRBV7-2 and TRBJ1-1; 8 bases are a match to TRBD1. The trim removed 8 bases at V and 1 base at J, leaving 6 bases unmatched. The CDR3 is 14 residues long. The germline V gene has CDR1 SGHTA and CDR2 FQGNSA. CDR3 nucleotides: TGTGCCAGCGGCGACAGGGGTTGGAACACTGAAGCTTTCTTT. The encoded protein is CASGDRGWNTEAFF.

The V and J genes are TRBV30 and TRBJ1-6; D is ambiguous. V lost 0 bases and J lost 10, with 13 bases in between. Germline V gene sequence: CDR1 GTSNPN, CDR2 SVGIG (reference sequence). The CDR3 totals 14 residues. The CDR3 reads CAWSVYSGNSPLHF. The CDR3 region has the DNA TGTGCCTGGAGTGTGTACAGTGGCAACTCACCCCTCCACTTT.